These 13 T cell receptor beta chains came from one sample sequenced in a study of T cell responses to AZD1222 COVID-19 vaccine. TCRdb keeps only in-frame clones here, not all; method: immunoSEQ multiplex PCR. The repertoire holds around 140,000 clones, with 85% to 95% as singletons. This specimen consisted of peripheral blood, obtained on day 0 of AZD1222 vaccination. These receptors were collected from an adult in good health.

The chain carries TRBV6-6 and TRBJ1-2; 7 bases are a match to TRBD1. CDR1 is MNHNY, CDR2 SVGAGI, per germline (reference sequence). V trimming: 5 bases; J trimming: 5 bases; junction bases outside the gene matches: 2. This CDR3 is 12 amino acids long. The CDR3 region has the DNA TGTGCCAGCAGTGGGGACAGTTATGGCTACACCTTC. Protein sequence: CASSGDSYGYTF.

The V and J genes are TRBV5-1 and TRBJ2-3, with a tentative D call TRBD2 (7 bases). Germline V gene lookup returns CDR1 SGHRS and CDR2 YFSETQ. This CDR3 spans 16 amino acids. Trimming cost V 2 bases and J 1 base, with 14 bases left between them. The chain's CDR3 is CASSFAGGPGTDTQYF. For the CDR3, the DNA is TGCGCCAGCAGCTTTGCCGGGGGGCCTGGCACAGATACGCAGTATTTT.

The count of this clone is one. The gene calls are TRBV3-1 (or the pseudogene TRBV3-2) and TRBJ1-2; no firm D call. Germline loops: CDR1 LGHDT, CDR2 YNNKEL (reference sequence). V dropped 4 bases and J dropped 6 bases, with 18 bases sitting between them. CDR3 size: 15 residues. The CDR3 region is CASSPGVGGGHGYTF. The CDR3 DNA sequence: TGTGCCAGCAGCCCCGGGGTAGGCGGCGGCCATGGCTACACCTTC.

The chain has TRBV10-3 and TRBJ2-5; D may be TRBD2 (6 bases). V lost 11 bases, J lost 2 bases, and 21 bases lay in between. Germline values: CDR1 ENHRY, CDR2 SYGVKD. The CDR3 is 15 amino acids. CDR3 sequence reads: CASRKGLARQETQYF. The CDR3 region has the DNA TGTGCCTCCAGAAAAGGGCTAGCGAGGCAAGAGACCCAGTACTTC.

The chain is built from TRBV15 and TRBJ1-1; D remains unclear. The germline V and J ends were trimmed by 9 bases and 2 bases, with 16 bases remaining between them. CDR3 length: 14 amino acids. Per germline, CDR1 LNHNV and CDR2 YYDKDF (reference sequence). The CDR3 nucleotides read TGTGCCACGACGCATGGTGCGACAAACACTGAAGCTTTCTTT. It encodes CATTHGATNTEAFF.

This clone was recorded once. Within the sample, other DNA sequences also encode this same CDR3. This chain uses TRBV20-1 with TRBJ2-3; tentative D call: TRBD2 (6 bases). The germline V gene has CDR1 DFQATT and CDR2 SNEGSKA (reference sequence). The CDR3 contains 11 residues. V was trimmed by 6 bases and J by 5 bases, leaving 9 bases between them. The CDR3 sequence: CSARRGDTQYF. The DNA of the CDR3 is TGCAGTGCACGGCGGGGAGATACGCAGTATTTT.

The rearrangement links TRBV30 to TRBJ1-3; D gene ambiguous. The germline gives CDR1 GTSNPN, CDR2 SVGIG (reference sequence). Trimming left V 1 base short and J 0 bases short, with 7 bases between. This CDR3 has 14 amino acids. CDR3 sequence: CAWSAMTSGNTIYF. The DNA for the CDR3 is TGTGCCTGGAGTGCGATGACCTCTGGAAACACCATATATTTT. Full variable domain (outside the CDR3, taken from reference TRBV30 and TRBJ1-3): SQTIHQWPATLVQPVGSPLSLECTVEGTSNPNLYWYRQAAGRGLQLLFYSVGIGQISSEVPQNLSASRPQDRQFILSSKKLLLSDSGFYLCAWSAMTSGNTIYFGEGSWLTVV.

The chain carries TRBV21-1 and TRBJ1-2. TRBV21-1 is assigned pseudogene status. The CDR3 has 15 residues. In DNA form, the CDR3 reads TGTGCCAGCAGCAAAGTTGGGGGATGGGACTATGGCTACACCTTC. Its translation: CASSKVGGWDYGYTF.

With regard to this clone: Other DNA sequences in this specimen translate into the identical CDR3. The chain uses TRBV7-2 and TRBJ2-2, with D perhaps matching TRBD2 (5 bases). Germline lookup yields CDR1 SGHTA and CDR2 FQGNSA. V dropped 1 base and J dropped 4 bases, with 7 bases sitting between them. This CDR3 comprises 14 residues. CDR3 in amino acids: CASSLVAGTGELFF. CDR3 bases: TGTGCCAGCAGCTTAGTTGCGGGCACCGGGGAGCTGTTTTTT.

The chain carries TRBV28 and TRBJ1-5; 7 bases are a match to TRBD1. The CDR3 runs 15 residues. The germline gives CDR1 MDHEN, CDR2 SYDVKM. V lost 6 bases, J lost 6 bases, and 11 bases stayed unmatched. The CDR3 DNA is TGTGCCAGCAGCACTGACAGGGAATGGGGTCAGCCCCAGCATTTT. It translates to CASSTDREWGQPQHF.

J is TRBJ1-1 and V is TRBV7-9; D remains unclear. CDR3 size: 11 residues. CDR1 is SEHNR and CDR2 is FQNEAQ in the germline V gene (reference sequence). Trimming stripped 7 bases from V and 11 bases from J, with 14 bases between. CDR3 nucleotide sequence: TGTGCCAGCATCTCTAGTTGGGTGGCTTTCTTT. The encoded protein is CASISSWVAFF.

The CDR3 spells CASSSQTGPTEAFF. Written as DNA, the CDR3 is TGTGCCAGCAGTTCGCAGACAGGGCCCACTGAAGCTTTCTTT. This chain links TRBV6-5 with TRBJ1-1, with 7 bases identical to TRBD1. With V trimmed by 4 bases and J by 4 bases, 6 bases remained unmatched. This CDR3 has 14 residues. The germline V gene encodes CDR1 MNHEY and CDR2 SVGAGI.

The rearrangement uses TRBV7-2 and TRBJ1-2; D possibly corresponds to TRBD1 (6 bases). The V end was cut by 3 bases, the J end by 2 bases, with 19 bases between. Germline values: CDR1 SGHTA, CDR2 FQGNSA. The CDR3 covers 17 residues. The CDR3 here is CASSLANSGTRNYGYTF. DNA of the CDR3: TGTGCCAGCAGCTTGGCCAACTCCGGGACAAGAAACTATGGCTACACCTTC.